Listed below are T cell receptor beta chains from one sample, sequenced in a study of shared clonotypes between healthy human individuals. The method was immunoSEQ multiplex PCR; TCRdb's version includes in-frame clones alone and lacks a portion of them. Of 2 million to 2.5 million clones in the sample, around 93% were seen once. The material sequenced was naive CD4+ T cells from PBMCs. The receptors here all came from a man aged 18 to 29 in good health. Some clones in this sample may be carry-over from other donors' samples. The conserved cysteine and the conserved F or W are not part of the CDR3 here. The D gene is left open where the match is weak.

v_gene: TRBV6-5; j_gene: TRBJ2-1; d_gene: -; CDR3aa: ASSRGLVTRNEQF
v_gene: TRBV4-2; j_gene: TRBJ2-3; d_gene: TRBD2; CDR3aa: ASSQGTPGLAADTQY
v_gene: TRBV2; j_gene: TRBJ2-7; d_gene: TRBD2; CDR3aa: ASSGPSGSHEQY
v_gene: TRBV15; j_gene: TRBJ1-1; d_gene: -; CDR3aa: ATSRDLGRWNTEAF
v_gene: TRBV9; j_gene: TRBJ2-1; d_gene: TRBD2; CDR3aa: ASSVAGGSYNEQF
v_gene: TRBV14; j_gene: TRBJ2-1; d_gene: TRBD2; CDR3aa: ASSRGLAGLTYNEQF
v_gene: TRBV2; j_gene: TRBJ1-2; d_gene: -; CDR3aa: ASSAQRLNYGYT
v_gene: TRBV6-4; j_gene: TRBJ2-7; d_gene: TRBD2; CDR3aa: AREPPAGSIGSYEQY
v_gene: TRBV25-1; j_gene: TRBJ2-1; d_gene: TRBD2; CDR3aa: ASSSLVGLAGSYNEQF
v_gene: TRBV5-1; j_gene: TRBJ2-1; d_gene: TRBD2; CDR3aa: ASSLGVGLAGLNEQF
v_gene: TRBV5-1; j_gene: TRBJ2-5; d_gene: TRBD1; CDR3aa: ASSGQGETQY
v_gene: TRBV7-2; j_gene: TRBJ2-1; d_gene: TRBD2; CDR3aa: ASSLLSPSGRPEQF
v_gene: TRBV10-3; j_gene: TRBJ2-1; d_gene: TRBD2; CDR3aa: ATLLGERESNNEQF
v_gene: TRBV28; j_gene: TRBJ2-5; d_gene: -; CDR3aa: ASSLQETQY
v_gene: TRBV29-1; j_gene: TRBJ1-1; d_gene: -; CDR3aa: SVEVRALNTEAF
v_gene: TRBV7-9; j_gene: TRBJ2-1; d_gene: TRBD1; CDR3aa: ASSPRSGTGFWGEQF
v_gene: TRBV2; j_gene: TRBJ2-3; d_gene: TRBD2; CDR3aa: ASSTSGASTDTQY